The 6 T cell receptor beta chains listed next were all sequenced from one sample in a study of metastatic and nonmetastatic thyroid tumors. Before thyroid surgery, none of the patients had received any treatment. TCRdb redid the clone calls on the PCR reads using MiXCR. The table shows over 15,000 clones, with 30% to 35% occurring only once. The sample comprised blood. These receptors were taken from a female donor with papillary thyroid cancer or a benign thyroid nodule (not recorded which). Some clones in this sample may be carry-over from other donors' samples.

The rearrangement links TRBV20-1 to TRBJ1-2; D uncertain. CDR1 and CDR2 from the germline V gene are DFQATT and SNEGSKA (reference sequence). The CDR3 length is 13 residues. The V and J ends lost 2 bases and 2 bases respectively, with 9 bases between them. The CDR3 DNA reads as TGCAGTGCTAGATCGCTGGGAAACTATGGCTACACCTTC. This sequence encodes CSARSLGNYGYTF.

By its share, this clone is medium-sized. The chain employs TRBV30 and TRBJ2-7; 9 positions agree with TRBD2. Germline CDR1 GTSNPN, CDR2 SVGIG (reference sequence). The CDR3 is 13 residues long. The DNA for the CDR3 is TGTGCTCTTATAGCGGGGGATAACGACGAGCAGTACTTC. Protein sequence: CALIAGDNDEQYF.

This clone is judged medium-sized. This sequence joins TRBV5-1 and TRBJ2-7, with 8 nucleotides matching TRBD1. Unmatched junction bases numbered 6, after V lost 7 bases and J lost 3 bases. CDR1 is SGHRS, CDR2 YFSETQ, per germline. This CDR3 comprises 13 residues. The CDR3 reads CASGQGESYEQYF. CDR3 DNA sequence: TGCGCCAGCGGACAGGGCGAAAGCTACGAGCAGTACTTC.

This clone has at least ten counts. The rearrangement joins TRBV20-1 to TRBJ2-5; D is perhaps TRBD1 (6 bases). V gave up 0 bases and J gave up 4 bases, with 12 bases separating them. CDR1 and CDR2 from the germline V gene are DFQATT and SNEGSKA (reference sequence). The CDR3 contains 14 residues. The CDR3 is CSARDQGTGETQYF. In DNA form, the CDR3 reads TGCAGTGCTAGAGATCAGGGGACGGGAGAGACCCAGTACTTC.

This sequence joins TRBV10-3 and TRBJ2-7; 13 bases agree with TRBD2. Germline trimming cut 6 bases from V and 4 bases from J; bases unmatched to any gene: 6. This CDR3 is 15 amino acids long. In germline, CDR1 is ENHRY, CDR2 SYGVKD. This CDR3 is CAISPGTSGMYEQYF. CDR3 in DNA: TGTGCCATCAGCCCCGGGACTAGCGGGATGTACGAGCAGTACTTC.

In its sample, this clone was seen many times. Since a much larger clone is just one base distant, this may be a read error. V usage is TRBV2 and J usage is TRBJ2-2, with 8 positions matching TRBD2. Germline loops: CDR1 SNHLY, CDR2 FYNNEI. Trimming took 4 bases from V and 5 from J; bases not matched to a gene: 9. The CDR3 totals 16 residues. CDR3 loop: CASSAHRGGGTGELFF. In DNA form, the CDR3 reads TGTGCCAGCAGTGCCCACCGGGGGGGAGGGACCGGGGAGCTGTTTTTT.